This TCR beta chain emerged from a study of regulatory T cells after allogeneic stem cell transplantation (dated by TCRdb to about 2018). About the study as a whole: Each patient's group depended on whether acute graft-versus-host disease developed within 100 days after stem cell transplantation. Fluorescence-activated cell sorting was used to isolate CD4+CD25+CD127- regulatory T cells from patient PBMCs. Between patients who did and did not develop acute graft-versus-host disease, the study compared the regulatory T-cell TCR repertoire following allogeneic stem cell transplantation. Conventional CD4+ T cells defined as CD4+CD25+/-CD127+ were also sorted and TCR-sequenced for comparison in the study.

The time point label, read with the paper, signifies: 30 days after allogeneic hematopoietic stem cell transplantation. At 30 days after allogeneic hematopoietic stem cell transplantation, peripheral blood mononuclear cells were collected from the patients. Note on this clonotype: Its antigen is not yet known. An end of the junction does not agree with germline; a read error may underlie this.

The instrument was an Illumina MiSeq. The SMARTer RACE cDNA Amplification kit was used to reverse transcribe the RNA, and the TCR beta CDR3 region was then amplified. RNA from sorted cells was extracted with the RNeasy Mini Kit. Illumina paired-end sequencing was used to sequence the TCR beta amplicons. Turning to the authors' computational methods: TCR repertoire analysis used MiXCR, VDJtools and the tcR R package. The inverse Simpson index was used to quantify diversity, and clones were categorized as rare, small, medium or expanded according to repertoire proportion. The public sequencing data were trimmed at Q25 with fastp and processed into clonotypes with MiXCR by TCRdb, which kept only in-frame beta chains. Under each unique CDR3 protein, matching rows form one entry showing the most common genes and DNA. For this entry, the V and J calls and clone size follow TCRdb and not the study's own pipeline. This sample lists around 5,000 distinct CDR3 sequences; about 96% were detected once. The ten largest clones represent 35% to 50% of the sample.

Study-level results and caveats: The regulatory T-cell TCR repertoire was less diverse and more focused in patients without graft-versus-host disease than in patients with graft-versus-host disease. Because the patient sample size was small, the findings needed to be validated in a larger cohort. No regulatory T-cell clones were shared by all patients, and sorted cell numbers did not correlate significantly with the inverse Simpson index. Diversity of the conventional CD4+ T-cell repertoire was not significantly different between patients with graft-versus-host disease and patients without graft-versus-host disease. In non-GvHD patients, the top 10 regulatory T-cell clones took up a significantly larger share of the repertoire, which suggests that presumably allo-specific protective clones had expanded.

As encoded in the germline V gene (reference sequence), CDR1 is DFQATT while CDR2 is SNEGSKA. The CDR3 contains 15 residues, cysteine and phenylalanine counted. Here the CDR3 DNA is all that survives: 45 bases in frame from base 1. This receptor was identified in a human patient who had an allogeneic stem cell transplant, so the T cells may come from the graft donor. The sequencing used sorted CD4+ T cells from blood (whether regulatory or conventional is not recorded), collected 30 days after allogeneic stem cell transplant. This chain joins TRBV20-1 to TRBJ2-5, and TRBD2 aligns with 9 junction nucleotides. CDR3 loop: CCATPTSGDQDGQSF. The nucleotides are TGCTGTGCCACACCGACTAGCGGCGACCAGGATGGCCAGTCCTTC.